Below are 32 T cell receptor beta chains sequenced from a single sample in a study of shared clonotypes between healthy human individuals. Libraries were prepared by immunoSEQ multiplex PCR; TCRdb keeps only in-frame clonotypes and omits some of them. The profile shows some 2.1 million clones, over 85% of them singletons. Sequenced: naive CD4+ T cells sorted from blood. As for subset: CD45RA+ positively selected. Receptors originate from a man younger than 35 in good health.

DNA of the CDR3: TGTGCCAGCAGCTTAGCCCCAGCGATCCCTCATGGCTACACCTTC. Protein sequence: CASSLAPAIPHGYTF. The chain combines TRBV7-9 with TRBJ1-2; D is uncertain. This CDR3 has 15 residues. Trimming left V 0 bases short and J 6 bases short, with 14 bases between. The germline V gene has CDR1 SEHNR and CDR2 FQNEAQ (reference sequence).

The rearrangement links TRBV27 to TRBJ2-7, with 8 bases identical to TRBD2. The CDR3 has 16 amino acids. Germline V gene lookup returns CDR1 MNHEY and CDR2 SMNVEV (reference sequence). V was clipped by 0 bases and J by 2 bases; unmatched bases: 6. The CDR3, as DNA: TGTGCCAGCAGTTTATCCACTAGCGGCACCACCTACGAGCAGTACTTC. As protein: CASSLSTSGTTYEQYF.

The chain recombines TRBV30 with TRBJ2-1; 10 bases align to TRBD2. V lost 0 bases to trimming and J lost 5 bases; unmatched junction nucleotides: 10. The CDR3 runs 17 residues. Germline V CDR1 and CDR2: GTSNPN, SVGIG (reference sequence). CDR3 sequence reads: CAWSVLAGSRPNNEQFF. The DNA for the CDR3 is TGTGCCTGGAGTGTACTAGCGGGGAGCCGCCCTAACAATGAGCAGTTCTTC.

The chain joins TRBV5-1 to TRBJ2-7; D gene uncertain. Deletions cut 0 bases from V and 2 bases from J, with 9 bases between. Germline V gives CDR1 SGHRS, CDR2 YFSETQ. The CDR3 covers 14 residues. This chain's CDR3 is CASSLVDFPYEQYF. The DNA of the CDR3 is TGCGCCAGCAGCTTGGTCGACTTCCCCTACGAGCAGTACTTC.

This clone was seen a single time. This chain links TRBV28 with TRBJ1-2, with 9 bases lining up with TRBD1. Germline lookup yields CDR1 MDHEN and CDR2 SYDVKM. There are 15 residues in the CDR3. The V and J ends lost 6 bases and 2 bases, in that order; junction bases with no gene match: 7. The CDR3 sequence: CASSPPGQGNYGYTF. CDR3 nucleotide sequence: TGTGCCAGCAGCCCCCCCGGACAGGGGAACTATGGCTACACCTTC.

For this clone: Additional DNA sequences in this sample encode the identical CDR3. J is TRBJ2-3 and V is TRBV18; unclear D gene. The CDR3 is 14 amino acids. The germline V gene encodes CDR1 KGHSH and CDR2 LQKENI. Trimming pared 1 base from V and 0 bases from J, leaving 5 bases between. The CDR3 coding sequence is TGTGCCAGCTCACCACTGCGAAGCACAGATACGCAGTATTTT. It yields the protein CASSPLRSTDTQYF.

The chain combines TRBV19 with TRBJ1-4; TRBD1 might be the D (6 bases). This CDR3 is built from 14 residues. CDR1 is LNHDA and CDR2 is SQIVND in the germline V gene (reference sequence). The V end was cut by 9 bases, the J end by 8 bases, with 19 bases between. The CDR3 loop is CASRLAAGGEKLFF. Written as DNA, the CDR3 is TGTGCCAGCCGTCTTGCCGCCGGGGGCGAAAAACTGTTTTTT.

The chain carries TRBV7-9 and TRBJ1-2; D gene unclear. Trimming stripped 3 bases from V and 2 bases from J, with 7 bases between. The CDR3 runs to 13 residues. The germline V gene encodes CDR1 SEHNR and CDR2 FQNEAQ (reference sequence). The DNA for the CDR3 is TGTGCCAGCAGCTTGAGAGGAAACTATGGCTACACCTTC. Amino acids: CASSLRGNYGYTF.

This chain joins TRBV4-1 and TRBJ1-2; the D gene is possibly TRBD1 (5 bases). The CDR3 contains 14 residues. Germline V gene sequence: CDR1 MGHRA, CDR2 YSYEKL. V gave up 1 base and J gave up 8 bases, with 14 bases separating them. CDR3 amino acids: CASSQGQTSGGYTF. In DNA form, the CDR3 reads TGCGCCAGCAGCCAAGGGCAGACATCAGGGGGCTACACCTTC.

The V call is TRBV7-8, the J call TRBJ2-5; TRBD1 agrees at 7 bases. J was trimmed by 8 bases and V by 5 bases; bases with no gene match: 8. Germline V gene sequence: CDR1 SGHVS, CDR2 FQNEAQ. This CDR3 contains 13 residues. The chain's CDR3 is CASSPRQGPTQYF. CDR3 DNA: TGTGCCAGCAGCCCCCGACAGGGTCCTACCCAGTACTTC.

As concerns this clone: Other DNA sequences of this sample code for an identical CDR3. The gene calls are TRBV29-1 and TRBJ1-5, with D hard to call. CDR1 and CDR2 from the germline V gene are SQVTM and ANQGSEA. The CDR3 has 13 residues. V gave up 3 bases and J gave up 7 bases, with 13 bases separating them. CDR3 DNA: TGCAGCGTTGAGGGTCAGGAAGGGCAGCCCCAGCATTTT. Protein sequence: CSVEGQEGQPQHF.

This clone appeared once. The J gene is TRBJ2-2, the V gene TRBV6-1; TRBD1 matches 9 bases. Germline CDR1 is MNHNS and CDR2 is SASEGT. The V segment lost 4 bases and the J segment 4 bases; nucleotides outside the gene matches: 10. This CDR3 comprises 17 residues. The DNA of the CDR3 is TGTGCCAGCAGTGGGGTTTGGGGACAGGGTCCCACCGGGGAGCTGTTTTTT. This sequence encodes CASSGVWGQGPTGELFF.

CDR3 amino acids: CASSLDGPGGLDYGYTF. The CDR3 bases are TGTGCCAGCAGCTTAGATGGTCCAGGGGGACTAGACTATGGCTACACCTTC. The genes are TRBV11-2 and TRBJ1-2, with TRBD1 matching over 7 bases. The CDR3 is 17 residues long. Germline CDR1 SGHAT, CDR2 FQNNGV. Unmatched junction bases numbered 10, after V lost 0 bases and J lost 3 bases.

This chain joins TRBV2 and TRBJ2-1; D remains unclear. Trimming cost V 5 bases and J 0 bases, with 8 bases left between them. This CDR3 has 14 residues. The germline V gene has CDR1 SNHLY and CDR2 FYNNEI. CDR3 sequence (DNA): TGTGCCAGCAGTAGATTGTTCTCCTACAATGAGCAGTTCTTC. The encoded protein is CASSRLFSYNEQFF.

CDR3 in amino acids: CASLTGGAGANVLTF. Here the CDR3 DNA reads TGTGCCAGCCTGACCGGGGGAGCTGGGGCCAACGTCCTGACTTTC. The V call is TRBV2, the J call TRBJ2-6; tentatively, D is TRBD2 (6 bases). Germline CDR1 reads SNHLY; CDR2 reads FYNNEI. Trimming took 8 bases from V and 2 from J, leaving 13 bases between them. The CDR3 extends over 15 amino acids.

In this sample, this clone turned up once. V gene TRBV28 combines with J gene TRBJ1-3; D is undetermined. Germline V CDR1 and CDR2: MDHEN, SYDVKM. The CDR3 sequence is 15 residues long. Between the trimmed V and J ends, which lost 6 bases and 1 base, there was a span of 13 bases. The chain's CDR3 is CASSAPGASGNTIYF. The CDR3, as DNA: TGTGCCAGCAGCGCCCCGGGCGCATCTGGAAACACCATATATTTT.

The chain has TRBV18 and TRBJ1-3; a weak D match, TRBD1 (5 bases). CDR1 and CDR2 (germline): KGHSH, LQKENI. The ends were cut back, 5 bases at V and 11 bases at J, with 19 bases in the middle. The CDR3 contains 14 residues. CDR3 DNA sequence: TGTGCCAGCTCATTGGGACCCCCTCGGTTCGCCATATATTTT. It translates to CASSLGPPRFAIYF.

The chain is built from TRBV14 and TRBJ1-3; D call uncertain. Germline V gene lookup returns CDR1 SGHDN and CDR2 FVKESK. V lost 3 bases and J lost 0, with 9 bases in between. This CDR3 spans 15 amino acids. This CDR3 is CASSHPTISGNTIYF. CDR3 DNA: TGTGCCAGCAGCCACCCGACCATCTCTGGAAACACCATATATTTT. The variable domain in full, completed from reference TRBV14 and TRBJ1-3, reads EAGVTQFPSHSVIEKGQTVTLRCDPISGHDNLYWYRRVMGKEIKFLLHFVKESKQDESGMPNNRFLAERTGGTYSTLKVQPAELEDSGVYFCASSHPTISGNTIYFGEGSWLTVV.

This chain uses TRBV7-2 with TRBJ2-5; unclear D gene. This CDR3 has 14 residues. CDR1 is SGHTA, CDR2 FQGNSA, per germline. V dropped 3 bases and J dropped 5 bases, with 13 bases sitting between them. The CDR3 region is CASSFGVAGETQYF. CDR3 bases: TGTGCCAGCAGCTTCGGTGTCGCTGGCGAGACCCAGTACTTC.

A note on this clone: Other DNA sequences in this specimen translate into the identical CDR3. V gene TRBV7-9 combines with J gene TRBJ1-4; 11 bases are a match to TRBD1. V was clipped by 4 bases and J by 1 base; unmatched bases: 2. Germline lookup yields CDR1 SEHNR and CDR2 FQNEAQ (reference sequence). The CDR3 extends over 16 amino acids. CDR3 sequence reads: CASSSGQGETNEKLFF. The CDR3 DNA reads TGTGCCAGCAGCTCGGGACAGGGGGAAACTAATGAAAAACTGTTTTTT.

The chain combines TRBV7-8 with TRBJ2-7; weak D call: TRBD2 (5 bases). The germline CDR1 and CDR2 sequences are SGHVS and FQNEAQ. V was trimmed by 5 bases and J by 3 bases, leaving 23 bases between them. CDR3 length: 17 residues. CDR3 coding DNA: TGTGCCAGCAGCCCCCGAAGGTTAGGGAGTGGGGACTACGAGCAGTACTTC. This translates into CASSPRRLGSGDYEQYF.

The rearrangement joins TRBV5-1 to TRBJ2-3; D might be TRBD2 (5 bases). The CDR3 sequence is 14 residues long. V was clipped by 4 bases and J by 4 bases, with 13 bases between them. CDR1 SGHRS and CDR2 YFSETQ come from the germline V gene. The DNA of the CDR3 is TGCGCCAGCAGCCATCCCGGGGTCCCAGATACGCAGTATTTT. Protein product: CASSHPGVPDTQYF.

V and J are TRBV5-6 and TRBJ1-2; 7 nucleotides line up with TRBD1. The germline V gene has CDR1 SGHDT and CDR2 YYEEEE. The CDR3 runs 16 residues. The ends lost 4 bases at V and 1 base at J; junction bases unmatched: 10. The CDR3 loop is CASSRQGIQINYGYTF. In DNA, the CDR3 is TGTGCCAGCAGCAGACAGGGAATCCAGATTAACTATGGCTACACCTTC.

The chain links TRBV5-6 to TRBJ1-1; tentatively, D is TRBD1 (5 bases). Germline-derived CDR1 and CDR2 are SGHDT and YYEEEE. The CDR3 is 15 amino acids. V lost 3 bases, J lost 6 bases, and 18 bases lay in between. CDR3 DNA: TGTGCCAGCAGCTATGAGGGACTACCCGGACCTGAAGCTTTCTTT. It translates to CASSYEGLPGPEAFF.

The chain uses TRBV4-1 and TRBJ2-5; TRBD1 matches at 9 bases. The V gene end was trimmed by 1 base and the J gene end by 5 bases; junction bases not matched to a gene: 8. The CDR3 is made up of 16 amino acids. From germline, CDR1 is MGHRA and CDR2 YSYEKL. CDR3 sequence: CASSQVGTGKGETQYF. As DNA, the CDR3 is TGCGCCAGCAGCCAAGTCGGGACAGGGAAGGGGGAGACCCAGTACTTC.

The J gene is TRBJ1-4, the V gene TRBV7-2, with D perhaps matching TRBD1 (6 bases). Germline assignment: CDR1 SGHTA and CDR2 FQGNSA. The V end lost 4 bases, the J end lost 6 bases, and 9 bases lay between the germline ends. This CDR3 region has 13 residues. CDR3 in amino acids: CASSWGTYEKLFF. The DNA for the CDR3 is TGTGCCAGCAGCTGGGGGACATATGAAAAACTGTTTTTT.

The DNA of the CDR3 is TGTGCCAGCAGTTTCCGGGGGAGGTTCTTAGATACGCAGTATTTT. It codes for CASSFRGRFLDTQYF. The rearrangement uses TRBV27 and TRBJ2-3; D is possibly TRBD2 (6 bases). The CDR3 extends over 15 amino acids. Germline values: CDR1 MNHEY, CDR2 SMNVEV (reference sequence). V shed 3 bases and J shed 5 bases, with 15 bases lying between them.

The chain couples TRBV5-1 to TRBJ2-6; D remains unclear. The length of the CDR3 is 15 residues. Trimming stripped 4 bases from V and 2 bases from J, with 10 bases between. CDR1 is SGHRS, CDR2 YFSETQ, per germline. The CDR3 DNA follows: TGCGCCAGCAGCCCGGTGGTTACTGGGGCCAACGTCCTGACTTTC. It codes for CASSPVVTGANVLTF.

The genes are TRBV9 and TRBJ1-5, with a tentative D call TRBD1 (5 bases). The CDR3 loop spans 15 amino acids. Germline V gene sequence: CDR1 SGDLS, CDR2 YYNGEE. V shed 4 bases and J shed 0 bases, with 11 bases lying between them. Here the CDR3 DNA reads TGTGCCAGCAGCCCCGGGACTATTAGCAATCAGCCCCAGCATTTT. This translates into CASSPGTISNQPQHF. Full variable domain (missing parts from reference TRBV9 and TRBJ1-5): DSGVTQTPKHLITATGQRVTLRCSPRSGDLSVYWYQQSLDQGLQFLIQYYNGEERAKGNILERFSAQQFPDLHSELNLSSLELGDSALYFCASSPGTISNQPQHFGDGTRLSIL.

This sequence joins TRBV7-9 and TRBJ2-2; D gene ambiguous. V lost 1 base and J lost 5, with 8 bases in between. The CDR3 contains 14 residues. CDR1 and CDR2 (germline): SEHNR, FQNEAQ (reference sequence). The CDR3 sequence: CASSLVVGTGELFF. The CDR3 region has the DNA TGTGCCAGCAGCTTAGTAGTGGGGACCGGGGAGCTGTTTTTT. Using reference TRBV7-9 and TRBJ2-2 for the parts outside the CDR3, the full variable domain is DTGVSQNPRHKITKRGQNVTFRCDPISEHNRLYWYRQTLGQGPEFLTYFQNEAQLEKSRLLSDRFSAERPKGSFSTLEIQRTEQGDSAMYLCASSLVVGTGELFFGEGSRLTVL.

In this sample, this clone turned up once. The same CDR3 arises from other DNA sequences in this sample as well. The rearrangement links TRBV2 to TRBJ2-2, with 11 bases lining up with TRBD1. Trimming cost V 7 bases and J 5 bases; bases outside gene matches: 3. Germline V gene data show CDR1 as SNHLY and CDR2 as FYNNEI. The CDR3 is 14 residues long. The CDR3 DNA follows: TGTGCCAGCACGGGGACAGGGGGGACCGGGGAGCTGTTTTTT. Its protein product is CASTGTGGTGELFF.

The J gene is TRBJ1-5, the V gene TRBV27, with TRBD1 matching over 10 bases. Germline values: CDR1 MNHEY, CDR2 SMNVEV (reference sequence). V shed 5 bases, J shed 6 bases, and the junction held 4 bases outside the gene matches. CDR3 length: 14 residues. The CDR3 region has the DNA TGTGCCAGCAGTCCGGGACAGGGGAGTCAGCCCCAGCATTTT. It is translated as CASSPGQGSQPQHF.